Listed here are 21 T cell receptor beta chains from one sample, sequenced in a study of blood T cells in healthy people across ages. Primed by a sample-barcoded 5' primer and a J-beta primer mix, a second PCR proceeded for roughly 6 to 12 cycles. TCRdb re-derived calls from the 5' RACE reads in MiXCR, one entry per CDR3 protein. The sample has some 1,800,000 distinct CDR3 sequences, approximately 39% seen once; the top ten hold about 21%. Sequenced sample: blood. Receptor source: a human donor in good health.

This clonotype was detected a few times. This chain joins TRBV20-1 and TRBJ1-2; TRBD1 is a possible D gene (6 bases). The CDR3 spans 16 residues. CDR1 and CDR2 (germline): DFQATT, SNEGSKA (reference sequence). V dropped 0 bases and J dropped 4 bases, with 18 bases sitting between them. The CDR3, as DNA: TGCAGTGCTAGAGATCATCGGGGGCCCGAGGTCTATGGCTACACCTTC. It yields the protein CSARDHRGPEVYGYTF.

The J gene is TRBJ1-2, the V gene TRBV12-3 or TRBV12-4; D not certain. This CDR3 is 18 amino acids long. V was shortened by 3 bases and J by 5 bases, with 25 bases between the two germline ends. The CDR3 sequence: CASSFSPEGSLFGYGYTF. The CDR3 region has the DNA TGTGCCAGCAGTTTTAGTCCCGAGGGATCTTTGTTCGGGTATGGCTACACCTTC.

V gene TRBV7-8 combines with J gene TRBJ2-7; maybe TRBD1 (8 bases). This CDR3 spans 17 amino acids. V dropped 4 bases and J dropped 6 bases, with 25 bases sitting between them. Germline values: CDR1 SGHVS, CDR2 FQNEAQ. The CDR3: CASSSPGGGGSTAEQYF. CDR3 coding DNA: TGTGCCAGCAGCTCGCCAGGGGGCGGGGGATCAACCGCCGAGCAGTACTTC.

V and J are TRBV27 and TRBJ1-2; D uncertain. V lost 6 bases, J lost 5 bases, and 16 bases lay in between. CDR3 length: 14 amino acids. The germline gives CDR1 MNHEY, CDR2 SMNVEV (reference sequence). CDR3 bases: TGTGCCAGCAGCTGGACCGAGACCTCATATGGCTACACCTTC. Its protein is CASSWTETSYGYTF.

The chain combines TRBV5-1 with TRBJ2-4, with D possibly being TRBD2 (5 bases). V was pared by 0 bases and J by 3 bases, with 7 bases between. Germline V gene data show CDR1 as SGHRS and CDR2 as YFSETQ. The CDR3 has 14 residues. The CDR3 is CASSLERGKNIQYF. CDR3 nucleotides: TGCGCCAGCAGCTTGGAACGGGGCAAAAACATTCAGTACTTC. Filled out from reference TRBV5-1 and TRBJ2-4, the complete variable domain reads KAGVTQTPRYLIKTRGQQVTLSCSPISGHRSVSWYQQTPGQGLQFLFEYFSETQRNKGNFPGRFSGRQFSNSRSEMNVSTLELGDSALYLCASSLERGKNIQYFGAGTRLSVL.

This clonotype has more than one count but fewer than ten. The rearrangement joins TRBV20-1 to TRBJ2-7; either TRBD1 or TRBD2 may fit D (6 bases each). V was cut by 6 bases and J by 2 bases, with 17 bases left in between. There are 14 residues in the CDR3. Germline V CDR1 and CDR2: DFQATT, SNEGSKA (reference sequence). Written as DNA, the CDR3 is TGCAGTGCCGAGCGAGGGGGGAGCACCTACGAGCAGTACTTC. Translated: CSAERGGSTYEQYF.

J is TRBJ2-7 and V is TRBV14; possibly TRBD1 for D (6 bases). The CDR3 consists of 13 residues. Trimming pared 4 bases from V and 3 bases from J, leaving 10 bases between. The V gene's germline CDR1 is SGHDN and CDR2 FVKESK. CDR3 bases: TGTGCCAGCAGCCGAGGGACACTCTACGAGCAGTACTTC. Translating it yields CASSRGTLYEQYF.

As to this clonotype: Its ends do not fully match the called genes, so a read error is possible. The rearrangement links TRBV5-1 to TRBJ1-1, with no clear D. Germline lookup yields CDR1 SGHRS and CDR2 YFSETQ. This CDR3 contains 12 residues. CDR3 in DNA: TGCGCCAGCAGCTTCAAGAACACTGAAACTTTCTTT. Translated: CASSFKNTETFF.

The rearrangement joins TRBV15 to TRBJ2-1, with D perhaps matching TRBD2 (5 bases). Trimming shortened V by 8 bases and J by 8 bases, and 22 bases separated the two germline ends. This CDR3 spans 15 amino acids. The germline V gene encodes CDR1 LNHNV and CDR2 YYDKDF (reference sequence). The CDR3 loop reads CATPFTGFMIHEQFF. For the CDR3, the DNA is TGTGCCACCCCCTTCACGGGATTTATGATCCATGAGCAGTTCTTC.

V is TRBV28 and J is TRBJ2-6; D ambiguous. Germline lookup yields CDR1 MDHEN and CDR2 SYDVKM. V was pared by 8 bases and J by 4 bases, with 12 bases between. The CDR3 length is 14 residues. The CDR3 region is CASESSSGANVLTF. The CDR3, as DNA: TGTGCCAGCGAATCAAGCTCCGGGGCCAACGTCCTGACTTTC.

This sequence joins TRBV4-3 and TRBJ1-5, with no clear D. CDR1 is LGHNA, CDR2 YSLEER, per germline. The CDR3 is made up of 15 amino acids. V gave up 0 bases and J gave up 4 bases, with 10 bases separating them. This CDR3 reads CASSQEYRENQPQHF. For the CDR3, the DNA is TGCGCCAGCAGCCAAGAGTATAGGGAGAATCAGCCCCAGCATTTT.

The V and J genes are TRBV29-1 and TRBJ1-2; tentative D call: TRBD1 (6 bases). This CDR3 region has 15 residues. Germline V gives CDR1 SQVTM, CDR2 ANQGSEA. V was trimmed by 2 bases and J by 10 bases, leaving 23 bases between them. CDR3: CSVESSFRQAGDYTF. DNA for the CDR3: TGCAGCGTTGAATCTTCGTTCCGACAGGCGGGTGACTACACCTTC.

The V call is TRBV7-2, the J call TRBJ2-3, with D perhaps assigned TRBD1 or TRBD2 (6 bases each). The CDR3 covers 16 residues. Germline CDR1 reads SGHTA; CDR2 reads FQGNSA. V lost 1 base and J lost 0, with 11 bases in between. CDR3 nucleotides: TGTGCCAGCAGCTTAGGGGGGGCGGCTAGCACAGATACGCAGTATTTT. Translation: CASSLGGAASTDTQYF.

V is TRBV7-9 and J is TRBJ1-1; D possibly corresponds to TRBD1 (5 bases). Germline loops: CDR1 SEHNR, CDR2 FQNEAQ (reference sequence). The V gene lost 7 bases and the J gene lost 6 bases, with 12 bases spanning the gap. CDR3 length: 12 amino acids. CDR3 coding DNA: TGTGCCAGCATCACGACCAGGGCTGAAGCTTTCTTT. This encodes CASITTRAEAFF.

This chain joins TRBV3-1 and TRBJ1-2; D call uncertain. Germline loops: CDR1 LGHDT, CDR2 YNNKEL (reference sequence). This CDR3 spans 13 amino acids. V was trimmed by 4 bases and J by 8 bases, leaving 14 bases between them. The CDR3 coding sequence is TGTGCCAGCAGCCCTAAAGGGTTGGGAGGCTACACCTTC. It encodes CASSPKGLGGYTF. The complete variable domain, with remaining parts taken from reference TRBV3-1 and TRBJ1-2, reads DTAVSQTPKYLVTQMGNDKSIKCEQNLGHDTMYWYKQDSKKFLKIMFSYNNKELIINETVPNRFSPKSPDKAHLNLHINSLELGDSAVYFCASSPKGLGGYTFGSGTRLTVV.

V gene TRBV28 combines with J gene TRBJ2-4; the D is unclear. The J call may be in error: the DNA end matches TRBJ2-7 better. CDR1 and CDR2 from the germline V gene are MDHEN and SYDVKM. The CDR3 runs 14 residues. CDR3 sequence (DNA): TGTGCCAGCAGCCGACCGTCGGTCCGCTACGAGCAGTACTTC. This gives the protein CASSRPSVRYEQYF.

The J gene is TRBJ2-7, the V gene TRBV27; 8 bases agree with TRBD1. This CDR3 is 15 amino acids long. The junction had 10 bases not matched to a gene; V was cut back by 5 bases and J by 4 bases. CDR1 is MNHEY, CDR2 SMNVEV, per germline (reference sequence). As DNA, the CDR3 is TGTGCCAGCAGTCCCTGGACAGGGTTTACTTACGAGCAGTACTTC. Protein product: CASSPWTGFTYEQYF.

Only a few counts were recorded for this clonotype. CDR3 sequence reads: CSARDWRGGGQAYEQYF. The CDR3 DNA is TGCAGTGCTAGAGATTGGAGGGGTGGGGGTCAAGCCTACGAGCAGTACTTC. This chain joins TRBV20-1 and TRBJ2-7, with D maybe TRBD2 (6 bases). The germline V gene has CDR1 DFQATT and CDR2 SNEGSKA (reference sequence). CDR3 length equals 17 residues. The V end lost 0 bases, the J end lost 2 bases, and 20 bases lay between the germline ends.

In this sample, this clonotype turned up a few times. This chain's CDR3 is CASSLSRQSNEQFF. The CDR3 DNA follows: TGTGCCAGCAGCTTGAGCCGACAGTCCAATGAGCAGTTCTTC. The chain carries TRBV5-5 and TRBJ2-1; a possible D gene is TRBD1 (5 bases). This CDR3 comprises 14 residues. Germline V gene data show CDR1 as SGHKS and CDR2 as YYEKEE (reference sequence). V was trimmed by 1 base and J by 6 bases, leaving 11 bases between them.

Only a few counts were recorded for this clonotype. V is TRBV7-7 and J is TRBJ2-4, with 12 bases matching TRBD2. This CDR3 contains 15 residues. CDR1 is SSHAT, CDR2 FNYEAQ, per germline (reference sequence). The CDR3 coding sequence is TGTGCTAACCCAACTAGCGGGGGGATTCCTTTTGGGCAGTACTTC. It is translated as CANPTSGGIPFGQYF.

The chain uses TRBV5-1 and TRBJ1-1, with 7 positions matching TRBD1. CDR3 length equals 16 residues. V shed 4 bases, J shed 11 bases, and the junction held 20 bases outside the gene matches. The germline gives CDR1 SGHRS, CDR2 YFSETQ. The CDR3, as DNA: TGCGCCAGCAGCCCGAGGACGAATACGAAGACAGGGAGGGCTTTCTTT. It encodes CASSPRTNTKTGRAFF. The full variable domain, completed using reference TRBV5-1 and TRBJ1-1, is KAGVTQTPRYLIKTRGQQVTLSCSPISGHRSVSWYQQTPGQGLQFLFEYFSETQRNKGNFPGRFSGRQFSNSRSEMNVSTLELGDSALYLCASSPRTNTKTGRAFFGQGTRLTVV.